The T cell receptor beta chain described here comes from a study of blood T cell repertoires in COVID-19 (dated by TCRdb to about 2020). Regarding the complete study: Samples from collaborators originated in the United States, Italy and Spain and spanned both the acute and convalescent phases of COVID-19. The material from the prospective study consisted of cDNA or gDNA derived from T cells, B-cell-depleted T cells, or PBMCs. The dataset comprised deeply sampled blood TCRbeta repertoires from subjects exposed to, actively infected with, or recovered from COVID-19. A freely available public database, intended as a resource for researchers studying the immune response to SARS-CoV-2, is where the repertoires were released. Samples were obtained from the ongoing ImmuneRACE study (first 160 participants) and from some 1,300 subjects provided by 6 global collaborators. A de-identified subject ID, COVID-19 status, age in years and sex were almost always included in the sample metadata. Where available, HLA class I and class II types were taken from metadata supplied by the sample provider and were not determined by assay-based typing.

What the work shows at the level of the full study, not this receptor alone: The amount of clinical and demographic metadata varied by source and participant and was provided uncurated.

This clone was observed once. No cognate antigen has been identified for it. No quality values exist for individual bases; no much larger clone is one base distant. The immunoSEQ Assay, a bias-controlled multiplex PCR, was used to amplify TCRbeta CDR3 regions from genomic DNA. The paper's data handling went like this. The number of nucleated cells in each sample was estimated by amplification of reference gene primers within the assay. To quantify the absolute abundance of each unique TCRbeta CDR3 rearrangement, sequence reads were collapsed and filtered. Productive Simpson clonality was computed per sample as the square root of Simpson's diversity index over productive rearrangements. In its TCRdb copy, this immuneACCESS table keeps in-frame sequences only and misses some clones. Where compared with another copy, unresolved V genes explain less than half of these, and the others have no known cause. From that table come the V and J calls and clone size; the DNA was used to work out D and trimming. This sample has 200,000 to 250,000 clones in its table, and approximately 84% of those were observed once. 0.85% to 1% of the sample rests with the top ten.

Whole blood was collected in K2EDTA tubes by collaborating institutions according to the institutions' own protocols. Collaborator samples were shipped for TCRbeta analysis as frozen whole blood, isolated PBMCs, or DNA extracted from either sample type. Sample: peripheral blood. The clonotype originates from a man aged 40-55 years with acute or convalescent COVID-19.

The CDR3: CASSLDRTGELFF. The sequenced DNA: TGTGCCAGCAGCTTAGACAGGACCGGGGAGCTGTTTTTT. The sequence is built from TRBV7-9 and TRBJ2-2; the D gene is perhaps TRBD1, from 5 matching bases. Via the germline V gene (reference sequence), CDR1 is SEHNR and CDR2 FQNEAQ. V is pared back by 1 base and J by 5 bases, with 5 bases lying between the germline termini. From the cysteine through the phenylalanine, the CDR3 covers 13 amino acids. Only CDR3 DNA is held: 39 bases, read in frame from base 1.